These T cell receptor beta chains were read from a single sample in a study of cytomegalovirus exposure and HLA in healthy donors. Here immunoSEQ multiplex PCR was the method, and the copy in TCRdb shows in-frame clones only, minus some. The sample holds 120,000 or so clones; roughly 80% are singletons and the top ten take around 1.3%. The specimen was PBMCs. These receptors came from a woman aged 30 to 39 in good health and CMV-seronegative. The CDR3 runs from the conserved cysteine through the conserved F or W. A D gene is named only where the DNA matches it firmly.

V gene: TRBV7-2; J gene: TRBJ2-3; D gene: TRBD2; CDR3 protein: CASEGLAGVSRYF
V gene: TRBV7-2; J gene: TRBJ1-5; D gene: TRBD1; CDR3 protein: CASSLVWTGDQPQHF
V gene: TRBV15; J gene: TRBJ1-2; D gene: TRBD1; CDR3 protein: CATSRDDTGGGYTF
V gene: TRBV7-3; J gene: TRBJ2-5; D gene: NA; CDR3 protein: CASSLDVRGTQYF
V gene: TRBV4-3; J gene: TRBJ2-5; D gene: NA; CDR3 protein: CASSQDRETQYF
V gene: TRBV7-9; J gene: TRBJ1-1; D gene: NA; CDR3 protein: CASSSGGGWTEAFF
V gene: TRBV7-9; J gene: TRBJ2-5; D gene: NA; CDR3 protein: CASSLSEYQETQYF
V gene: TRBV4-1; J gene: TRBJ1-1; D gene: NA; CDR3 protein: CASSQIWGSEAFF
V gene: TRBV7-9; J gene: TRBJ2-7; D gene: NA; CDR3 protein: CASSLALQGSSYEQYF
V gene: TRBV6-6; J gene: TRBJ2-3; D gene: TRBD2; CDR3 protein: CASSWTSGEADTQYF
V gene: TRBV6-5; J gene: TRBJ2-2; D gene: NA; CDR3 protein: CASSYDGESGELFF
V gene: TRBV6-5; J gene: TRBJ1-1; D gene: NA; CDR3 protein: CASSPGSLVVEAFF
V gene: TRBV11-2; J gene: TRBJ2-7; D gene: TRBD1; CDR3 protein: CASSLVQGALEQYF
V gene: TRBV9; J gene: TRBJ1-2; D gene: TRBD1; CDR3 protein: CASSDGQGQFYGYTF
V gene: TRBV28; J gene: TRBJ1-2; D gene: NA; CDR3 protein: CASSLPGGYGYTF
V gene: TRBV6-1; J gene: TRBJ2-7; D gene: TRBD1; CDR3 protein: CASSERDRAHEQYF
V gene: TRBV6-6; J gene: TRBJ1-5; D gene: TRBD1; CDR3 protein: CASSVTGRTQPQHF
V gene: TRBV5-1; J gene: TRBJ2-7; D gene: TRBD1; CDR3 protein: CASSSTGDNEQYF
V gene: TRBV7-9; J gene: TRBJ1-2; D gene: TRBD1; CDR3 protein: CASIKEGGRGYGYTF
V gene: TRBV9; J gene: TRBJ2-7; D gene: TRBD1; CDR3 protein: CASSRTGDEQYF
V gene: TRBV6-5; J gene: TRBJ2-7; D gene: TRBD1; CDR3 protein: CASSLGQGGYEQYF